This TCR beta chain was identified during a study of Ad26.COV2.S vaccination and SARS-CoV-2 variants. This table comes from immunoSEQ multiplex PCR, and its TCRdb copy is limited to in-frame clones, with some not included. The data contain fewer than 800,000 clones, 70% to 90% of them singletons. The germline V gene has CDR1 LNHDA and CDR2 SQIVND (reference sequence). Trimming left V 1 base short and J 4 bases short, with 5 bases between. The CDR3 totals 14 residues. The treatment here: over 15 received Ad26.COV2.S at low or high dose, single or two shots; about 5 received placebo; per-sample allocation not given. At day 63 after the first vaccine or placebo injection, samples were drawn. In its sample, this clone was seen once.

The rearrangement joins TRBV19 to TRBJ1-6; D not resolved. The sequencing here drew on peripheral blood, taken in a trial of Ad26.COV2.S vaccine versus placebo. This receptor was taken from a person aged 18-65 years who received the Ad26.COV2.S COVID-19 vaccine or a placebo. Written as DNA, the CDR3 is TGTGCCAGTAGTATAGGGGGATATAATTCACCCCTCCACTTT. Its protein product is CASSIGGYNSPLHF.